The source of this T cell receptor beta chain is a study of cytomegalovirus exposure and HLA in healthy donors. The wider study: Some 85 million unique TCRs, all from HLA-typed donors, were included in an early release of the data. General observations from the study: Analysis was performed later, and it showed HLA-associated TCR beta chains to be more clonally expanded than equally common others. Roughly uniform sequencing depth across donors was assumed, possibly incorrectly. Reportedly, cytomegalovirus status was diagnosed with high sensitivity and specificity.

Both 60 Vbeta primers and 13 Jbeta primers went into the PCR. Sequencing was performed with immunoSEQ multiplex PCR; in TCRdb, only in-frame clones are kept and a portion is missing. The data hold 50,000 to 65,000 clones, with 73% observed a single time. CDR1 is GTSNPN, CDR2 SVGIG, per germline (reference sequence). V was clipped by 2 bases and J by 2 bases, with 16 bases between them. This CDR3 has 15 amino acids. Concerning this clone itself: Its target is not known.

Sequencing used PBMCs. The rearrangement uses TRBV30 and TRBJ2-7; the D gene is possibly TRBD1 (6 bases). This TCR derives from a man aged 18 to 29 in good health and CMV-seronegative. The CDR3: CAWSYWTVGAYEQYF. The CDR3 DNA sequence: TGTGCCTGGAGTTACTGGACAGTGGGGGCCTACGAGCAGTACTTC. The variable domain in full, with the rest retrieved from reference TRBV30 and TRBJ2-7, is SQTIHQWPATLVQPVGSPLSLECTVEGTSNPNLYWYRQAAGRGLQLLFYSVGIGQISSEVPQNLSASRPQDRQFILSSKKLLLSDSGFYLCAWSYWTVGAYEQYFGPGTRLTVT.